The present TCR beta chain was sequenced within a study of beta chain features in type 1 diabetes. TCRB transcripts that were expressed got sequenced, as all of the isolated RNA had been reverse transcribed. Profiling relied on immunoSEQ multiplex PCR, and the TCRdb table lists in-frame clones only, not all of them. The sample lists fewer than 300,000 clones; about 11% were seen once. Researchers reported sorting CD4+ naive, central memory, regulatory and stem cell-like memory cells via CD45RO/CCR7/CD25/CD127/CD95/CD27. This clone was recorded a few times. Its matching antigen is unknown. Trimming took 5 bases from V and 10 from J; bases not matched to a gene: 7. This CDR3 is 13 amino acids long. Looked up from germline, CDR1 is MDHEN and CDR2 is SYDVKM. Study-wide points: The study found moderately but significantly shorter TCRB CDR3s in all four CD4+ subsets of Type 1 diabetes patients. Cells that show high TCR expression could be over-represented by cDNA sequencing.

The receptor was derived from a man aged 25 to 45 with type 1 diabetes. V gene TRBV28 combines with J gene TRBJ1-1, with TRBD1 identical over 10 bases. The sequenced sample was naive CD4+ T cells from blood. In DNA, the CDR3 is TGTGCCAGCAGTATATCCGGGACAGGGGTAGCTTTCTTT. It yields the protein CASSISGTGVAFF.